Presented here are 10 T cell receptor beta chains from one specimen sequenced in a study of blood T cell repertoires in COVID-19. Produced via immunoSEQ multiplex PCR; TCRdb's table is partial and in-frame only. Found here are 130,000 or so clones, around 84% of them singletons; the top ten hold around 4.2%. Sequencing input: PBMCs or T cells enriched from blood (not recorded which). The receptors originated from a woman younger than 45 who had recovered from COVID-19.

The V and J genes are TRBV4-3 and TRBJ2-1, with TRBD2 identical over 10 bases. Trimming at V came to 0 bases and at J to 0 bases, leaving 8 bases not matched to a gene. Germline loops: CDR1 LGHNA, CDR2 YSLEER. CDR3 length equals 19 residues. The CDR3 DNA reads TGCGCCAGCAGCCAAGATAGGGCTAGCGGGAGCCCCTCCTACAATGAGCAGTTCTTC. Protein product: CASSQDRASGSPSYNEQFF.

A word on this clone: Since a far larger clone is one base different, this is likely a read error. The chain recombines TRBV9 with TRBJ2-1, with 10 bases lining up with TRBD2. Germline loops: CDR1 SGDLS, CDR2 YYNGEE. Unmatched junction bases numbered 3, after V lost 3 bases and J lost 3 bases. There are 15 residues in the CDR3. CDR3 sequence reads: CASSAGTSDYNEQFF. The DNA of the CDR3 is TGTGCCAGCAGCGCCGGGACTAGCGACTACAATGAGCAGTTCTTC.

This clone has just a few counts. This rearrangement joins TRBV28 to TRBJ1-1; 11 nucleotides match TRBD1. The CDR3 is 15 amino acids. CDR1 is MDHEN and CDR2 is SYDVKM in the germline V gene. Germline trimming cut 4 bases from V and 2 bases from J; bases unmatched to any gene: 3. In DNA form, the CDR3 reads TGTGCCAGCAGTTCCGGGACAGGGGGAAACACTGAAGCTTTCTTT. As protein: CASSSGTGGNTEAFF.

CDR3 in amino acids: CAWSAGGNEKLFF. The CDR3 nucleotides are TGTGCCTGGAGTGCAGGGGGGAATGAAAAACTGTTTTTT. V and J are TRBV30 and TRBJ1-4; TRBD1 matches at 7 bases. This CDR3 region has 13 residues. CDR1 is GTSNPN and CDR2 is SVGIG in the germline V gene (reference sequence). With 1 base clipped from V and 5 bases from J, the junction kept 1 base outside the gene matches.

This rearrangement joins TRBV4-2 to TRBJ2-7, with 9 positions matching TRBD2. The trim removed 0 bases at V and 0 bases at J, leaving 6 bases unmatched. Germline-derived CDR1 and CDR2 are LGHNA and YNFKEQ. The CDR3 consists of 17 residues. The CDR3 spells CASSQDTEREASYEQYF. The CDR3 DNA is TGTGCCAGCAGCCAAGATACCGAGCGGGAGGCCTCCTACGAGCAGTACTTC.

The rearrangement links TRBV18 to TRBJ1-2; D not resolved. The length of the CDR3 is 15 residues. Germline-derived CDR1 and CDR2 are KGHSH and LQKENI. The ends were cut back, 0 bases at V and 0 bases at J, with 8 bases in the middle. CDR3 bases: TGTGCCAGCTCACCACCGTCGGGTGCTAACTATGGCTACACCTTC. Encoded protein: CASSPPSGANYGYTF. Filled out from reference TRBV18 and TRBJ1-2, the complete variable domain reads NAGVMQNPRHLVRRRGQEARLRCSPMKGHSHVYWYRQLPEEGLKFMVYLQKENIIDESGMPKERFSAEFPKEGPSILRIQQVVRGDSAAYFCASSPPSGANYGYTFGSGTRLTVV.

V and J are TRBV27 and TRBJ2-5, with 14 bases aligning to TRBD2. The CDR3 loop spans 15 amino acids. In germline, CDR1 is MNHEY, CDR2 SMNVEV (reference sequence). The ends lost 7 bases at V and 4 bases at J; junction bases unmatched: 5. For the CDR3, the DNA is TGTGCCAGCATCCGACTAGCGGGAGGGTCAGAGACCCAGTACTTC. Amino acid sequence: CASIRLAGGSETQYF.

The rearrangement joins TRBV7-2 to TRBJ2-3; D not certain. This CDR3 comprises 12 residues. Germline CDR1 is SGHTA and CDR2 is FQGNSA. Trimming cost V 4 bases and J 6 bases, with 8 bases left between them. The CDR3, as DNA: TGTGCCAGCAGCTCCCCGAGGGATACGCAGTATTTT. Its protein product is CASSSPRDTQYF.

As concerns this clone: The junction differs from germline at one of its ends, possibly a read error. This chain joins TRBV4-1 and TRBJ2-7, with 14 bases fitting TRBD2. The germline CDR1 and CDR2 sequences are MGHRA and YSYEKL. The CDR3 extends over 15 amino acids. The CDR3 DNA reads as TGCGCCAGCAGCCAAGTTTGGGGACTAGCGGGAGCAGCAGACTTC. The encoded protein is CASSQVWGLAGAADF.

The chain employs TRBV28 and TRBJ2-7; TRBD2 matches 12 bases. The V gene end was trimmed by 2 bases and the J gene end by 4 bases; junction bases not matched to a gene: 3. The CDR3 sequence is 15 residues long. From germline, CDR1 is MDHEN and CDR2 SYDVKM. The CDR3 DNA follows: TGTGCCAGCAGTTTACTAGCGGGAGGGCCGTACGAGCAGTACTTC. As protein: CASSLLAGGPYEQYF.